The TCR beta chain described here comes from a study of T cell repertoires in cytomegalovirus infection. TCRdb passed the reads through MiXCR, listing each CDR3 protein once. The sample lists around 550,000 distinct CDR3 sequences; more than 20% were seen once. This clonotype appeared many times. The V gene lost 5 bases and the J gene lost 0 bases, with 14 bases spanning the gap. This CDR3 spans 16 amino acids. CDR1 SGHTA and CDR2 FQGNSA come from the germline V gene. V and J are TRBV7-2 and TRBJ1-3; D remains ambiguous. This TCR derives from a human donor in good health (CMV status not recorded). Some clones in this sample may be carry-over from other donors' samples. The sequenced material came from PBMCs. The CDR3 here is CASSARPSGSGNTIYF. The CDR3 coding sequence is TGTGCCAGCAGCGCAAGGCCGTCAGGCTCTGGAAACACCATATATTTT.